Listed here are 4 T cell receptor beta chains from one sample, sequenced in a study of early T cells in non-severe SARS-CoV-2 infection (dated by TCRdb to the early 2020s). Library creation used 5' RACE. The instrument was a NextSeq 500. Using fastp at Q25 and MiXCR, TCRdb reprocessed the public reads and kept productive beta chains. Rows with a matching CDR3 protein are joined into one entry that keeps the most common DNA and genes. This sample comprises tens of thousands of distinct CDR3 sequences, 10% of them detected only once. The ten top clones hold 8.6% of the sample. The sample consisted of whole blood. All receptors come from an adult who was a healthcare worker with PCR-confirmed SARS-CoV-2 infection or an uninfected control (not recorded which).

This clonotype was seen ten or more times. One junction end disagrees with the germline gene, perhaps due to a read error. The chain is built from TRBV6-2 or TRBV6-3 and TRBJ2-1; no clear D gene. The germline CDR1 and CDR2 sequences are MNHEY and SVGEGT. This CDR3 has 12 amino acids. The CDR3 sequence is CASSLTYNEQFF. CDR3 bases: TGTGCCAGCAGCCTAACCTATAATGAGCAGTTCTTC.

This clonotype has only a few counts. This chain links TRBV12-3 or TRBV12-4 with TRBJ1-2; no definite D call. V shed 7 bases and J shed 4 bases, with 7 bases lying between them. The CDR3 has 11 residues. The CDR3 DNA sequence: TGTGCCAGCACAATTGGCTATGGCTACACCTTC. Translated, it gives CASTIGYGYTF.

This clonotype has just a few counts. The chain couples TRBV7-9 to TRBJ1-2; 7 bases agree with TRBD1. Losses at the gene ends were 5 bases for V and 5 bases for J; bases not matched to a gene: 14. This CDR3 contains 16 residues. CDR1 and CDR2 from the germline V gene are SEHNR and FQNEAQ (reference sequence). CDR3 coding DNA: TGTGCCAGCAGCACGGAAACCGGGACAGCCTCTTATGGCTACACCTTC. Translating it yields CASSTETGTASYGYTF.

This clonotype was counted at least ten times. The chain recombines TRBV12-3 or TRBV12-4 with TRBJ1-1; TRBD1 agrees at 7 bases. Trimming at V came to 1 base and at J to 3 bases, leaving 5 bases not matched to a gene. CDR3 length: 15 amino acids. The CDR3, as DNA: TGTGCCAGCAGTTTAGACAGGGGTGGGGACACTGAAGCTTTCTTT. Protein product: CASSLDRGGDTEAFF.